These 12 T cell receptor beta chains originate from one sample sequenced in a study of tumor-infiltrating lymphocytes in primary liver carcinoma. Starting from roughly 0.5 ug of total RNA, TCR beta cDNA was produced with a primer in the constant region. Sequencing libraries for TCR beta derived from three nested multiplex PCR rounds that used slightly modified ARM-PCR. TRBV1-TRBV30 forward primers paired with a C-beta reverse primer were used in the first two PCR rounds, which ran roughly 9 cycles each. TCRdb redid the calling of the multiplex PCR reads with MiXCR, one entry per CDR3 protein. This sample has about 20,000 distinct CDR3 sequences; around three quarters occur once, and the top ten carry nearly 40%. Bulk tissue was left unsorted, and RNA and DNA were co-extracted from around 18-30 mg of it. The sequenced sample was liver tumor tissue from sampling region 4. Indicated subset: tumor region T4, right-lateral pole. The receptors shown here come from a woman younger than 45 with primary liver carcinoma and hepatitis B virus infection.

The table lists this clonotype with many counts. The chain employs TRBV4-1 and TRBJ1-2; D is unresolved. This CDR3 comprises 9 residues. V lost 10 bases and J lost 8, with 8 bases in between. Germline CDR1 is MGHRA and CDR2 is YSYEKL. The CDR3 loop reads CANKPGYTF. The DNA of the CDR3 is TGCGCCAACAAACCGGGCTACACCTTC.

The sample holds one count of this clonotype. V is TRBV5-1 and J is TRBJ2-1; a weak D match, TRBD2 (6 bases). The CDR3 spans 13 residues. CDR1 and CDR2 from the germline V gene are SGHRS and YFSETQ. The CDR3 protein is CISSIDRRGEQFF. The DNA for the CDR3 is TGCATCAGCAGCATCGACCGGCGGGGTGAGCAGTTCTTC.

To note about this clonotype: A read error may account for a junction end that differs from germline. V gene TRBV11-3 combines with J gene TRBJ2-1, with D perhaps TRBD2 (5 bases). Germline V gene data show CDR1 as SGHNT and CDR2 as YENEEA. The CDR3 contains 17 residues. CDR3 bases: TGTACCAGCAGCTTAGATCTGGTAGGGAGCTCCTACGATGAGCAGTTCTTC. Its protein is CTSSLDLVGSSYDEQFF.

This chain uses TRBV11-1 with TRBJ2-2, with a tentative D call TRBD2 (6 bases). Germline-derived CDR1 and CDR2 are SGHAT and FQDESV (reference sequence). The CDR3 spans 16 residues. V shed 1 base and J shed 0 bases, with 9 bases lying between them. The CDR3 region is CASSLVGGTNTGELFF. CDR3 DNA: TGTGCCAGCAGCTTAGTGGGGGGTACGAACACCGGGGAGCTGTTTTTT.

Details on this clonotype: Germline and junction disagree at one end, which may indicate a read error. This sequence joins TRBV4-2 and TRBJ2-2; TRBD1 matches at 7 bases. This CDR3 has 21 amino acids. Germline assignment: CDR1 LGHNA and CDR2 YNFKEQ. The CDR3 DNA reads TGTGCCAGCAGCCTAGTATTTTTCGGACAGGAGCCGACAAAGCACACCGGGCAGCTGTTCTTT. Encoded protein: CASSLVFFGQEPTKHTGQLFF.

A few counts support this clonotype. At one end, the junction sequence differs from germline, possibly due to a read error. V gene TRBV29-1 combines with J gene TRBJ1-2; the D gene is possibly TRBD1 (6 bases). The CDR3 covers 14 residues. From germline, CDR1 is SQVTM and CDR2 ANQGSEA. The CDR3 DNA reads as TGCGGCGTTGAAAGAGGAGGACAGACCTATGGCTACACCTTC. Amino acid sequence: CGVERGGQTYGYTF.

J is TRBJ2-4 and V is TRBV11-2, with 12 bases that match TRBD2. V shed 5 bases and J 5 bases; nucleotides not matched to a gene: 22. CDR3 length equals 21 residues. From germline, CDR1 is SGHAT and CDR2 FQNNGV. The CDR3 is CASSHAWTFTVTSGRQNIQYF. The CDR3, as DNA: TGTGCCAGCAGCCATGCTTGGACATTTACCGTGACTAGCGGGAGACAAAACATTCAGTACTTC.

With respect to this clonotype: A read error may account for a junction end that differs from germline. The V gene is TRBV6-6, the J gene TRBJ2-3; 7 bases are shared with TRBD2. CDR1 and CDR2 (germline): MNHNY, SVGAGI (reference sequence). The CDR3 sequence is 17 residues long. The CDR3 sequence is CASSHSFGSGSTDMQYF. For the CDR3, the DNA is TGTGCCAGCAGTCACTCTTTTGGTAGCGGGTCCACAGATATGCAGTATTTT.

V usage is TRBV12-3 or TRBV12-4 and J usage is TRBJ2-1, with unresolved D. This CDR3 spans 10 amino acids. V dropped 6 bases and J dropped 10 bases, with 7 bases sitting between them. In DNA, the CDR3 is TGTGCCAGCAGCCCACAAGAGCAGTTCTTC. Amino acid sequence: CASSPQEQFF.

Notes on this clonotype: The conserved phenylalanine or tryptophan normally closing the CDR3 is absent here, so this likely arose from a read error. The J gene is TRBJ2-7, the V gene TRBV28, with unresolved D. Germline CDR1 and CDR2: MDHEN and SYDVKM. The CDR3 sequence is 13 residues long. Trimming removed 6 bases from V and 4 bases from J, with 13 bases in between. This chain's CDR3 is CASRRWGGYEQYL. CDR3 DNA: TGTGCCAGCAGGAGATGGGGTGGATACGAGCAGTACTTA.

The rearrangement joins TRBV11-2 to TRBJ2-7; D is ambiguous. Germline V gene sequence: CDR1 SGHAT, CDR2 FQNNGV. V lost 7 bases to trimming and J lost 1 base, with 17 bases between them. This CDR3 contains 15 residues. The CDR3 reads CASNSGVNGSYEQYF. DNA of the CDR3: TGTGCCAGCAACTCAGGAGTTAACGGTTCCTACGAGCAGTACTTC.

Note on this clonotype: This is likely a read error, given that the CDR3 carries no conserved phenylalanine or tryptophan at its end. The DNA is omitted, as the CDR3 cannot be located on it reliably, and the CDR3 follows TCRdb's listing. This chain connects TRBV29-1 to TRBJ2-1; the D call in the table, TRBD2, was not verified against the DNA. Termini included, the CDR3 measures 12 amino acids. Germline V gene data show CDR1 as SQVTM and CDR2 as ANQGSEA. The CDR3 loop reads CSVVGWESQTFI.